This T cell receptor beta chain emerged from a study of blood T cell repertoires in COVID-19. With respect to this clone: The same CDR3 also results from other DNA sequences found in this sample.

This CDR3 spans 12 amino acids. Germline V lookup: CDR1 MNHEY, CDR2 SVGEGT. V was cut by 0 bases and J by 7 bases, with 4 bases left in between. Assay: immunoSEQ multiplex PCR; the TCRdb copy retains only in-frame clones and omits some. Of fewer than 250,000 clones in the sample, 82% were seen once. This chain joins TRBV6-2 or TRBV6-3 and TRBJ1-5; unclear D gene. The clonotype was recovered from a woman between 70 and 85 years old with acute or convalescent COVID-19. The sequencing input was peripheral blood. CDR3 amino acids: CASSYSRQPQHF. CDR3 bases: TGTGCCAGCAGTTACTCGAGACAGCCCCAGCATTTT.